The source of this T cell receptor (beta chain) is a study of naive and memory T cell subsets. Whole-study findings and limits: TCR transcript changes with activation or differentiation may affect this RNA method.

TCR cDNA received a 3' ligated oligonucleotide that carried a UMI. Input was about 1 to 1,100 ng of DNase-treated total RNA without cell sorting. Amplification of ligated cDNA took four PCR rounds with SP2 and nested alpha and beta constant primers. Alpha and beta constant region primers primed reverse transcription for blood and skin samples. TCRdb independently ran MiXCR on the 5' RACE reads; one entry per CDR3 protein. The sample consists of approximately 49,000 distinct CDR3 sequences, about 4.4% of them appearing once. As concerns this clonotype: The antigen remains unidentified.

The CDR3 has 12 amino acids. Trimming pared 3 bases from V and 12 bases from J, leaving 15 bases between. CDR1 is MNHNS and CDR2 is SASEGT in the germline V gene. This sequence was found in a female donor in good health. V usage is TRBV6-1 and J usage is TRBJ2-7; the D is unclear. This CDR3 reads CASSEAKDRPYF. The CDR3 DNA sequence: TGTGCCAGCAGTGAGGCAAAGGATCGTCCGTACTTC.